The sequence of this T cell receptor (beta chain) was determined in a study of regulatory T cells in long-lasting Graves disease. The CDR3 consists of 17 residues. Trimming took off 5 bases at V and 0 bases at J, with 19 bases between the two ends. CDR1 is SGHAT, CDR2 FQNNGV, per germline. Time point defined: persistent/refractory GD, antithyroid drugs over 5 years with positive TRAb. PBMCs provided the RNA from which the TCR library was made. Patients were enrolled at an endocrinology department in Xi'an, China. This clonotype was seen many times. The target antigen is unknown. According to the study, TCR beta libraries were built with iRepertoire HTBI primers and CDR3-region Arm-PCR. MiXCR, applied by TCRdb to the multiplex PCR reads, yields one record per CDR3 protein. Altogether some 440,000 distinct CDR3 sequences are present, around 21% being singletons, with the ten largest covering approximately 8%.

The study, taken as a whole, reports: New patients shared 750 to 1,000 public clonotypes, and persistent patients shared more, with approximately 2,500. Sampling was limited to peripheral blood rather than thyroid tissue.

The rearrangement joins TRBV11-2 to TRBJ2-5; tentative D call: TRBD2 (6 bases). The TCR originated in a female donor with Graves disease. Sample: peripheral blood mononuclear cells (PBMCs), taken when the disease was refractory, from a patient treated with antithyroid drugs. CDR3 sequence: CASSTVWGDRYQETQYF. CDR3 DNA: TGTGCCAGCAGCACGGTGTGGGGGGACCGGTACCAAGAGACCCAGTACTTC.